This paragraph reports one T cell receptor beta chain. Its antigen is unidentified. From germline, CDR1 is MDHEN and CDR2 SYDVKM. This CDR3 is built from 15 residues. The ends lost 3 bases at V and 6 bases at J; junction bases unmatched: 10. Sequencing was performed with immunoSEQ multiplex PCR; in TCRdb, only in-frame clones are kept and a portion is missing. The sample has about 110,000 clones, around 94% seen once; the top ten hold under 2.5%. The sample is drawn from a study of T cell responses to AZD1222 COVID-19 vaccine. At the level of the study: Pooled together were second doses at about 4 or about 12 weeks.

Study-level findings and limits: As reported, nearly half of all spike-specific TCRs target variant regions that are unmutated. A mostly white British donor set with more females was recruited, and clonal diversity was possibly underestimated. The study identified only a handful of AZD1222 recipients as seropositive at baseline.

This rearrangement joins TRBV28 to TRBJ2-7; the match to TRBD2 covers 8 bases. The sequence was obtained from an adult in good health. Specimen: peripheral blood, collected on day 0 of AZD1222 vaccination. CDR3 in amino acids: CASSFPGLAYREQYF. The CDR3 DNA is TGTGCCAGCAGTTTTCCTGGACTAGCTTACCGCGAGCAGTACTTC.